These T cell receptor beta chains were read from a single sample in a study of regulatory T cells in long-lasting Graves disease. TCRdb reanalysed the multiplex PCR reads using MiXCR and keeps one entry per CDR3 protein. The data contain around 500,000 distinct CDR3 sequences, less than 25% of them singletons. Material: peripheral blood mononuclear cells (PBMCs), obtained when the disease was refractory, from a patient treated with antithyroid drugs. These receptor sequences come from a female donor with Graves disease. Each CDR3 is given with its conserved first and last residue. A D gene is named only where the DNA matches it firmly. Expanded clones are given a class, and other clones once, few, many or no size at all.

TRBV29-1	TRBJ2-2	many	.	CSVDSGNTGELFF	TGCAGCGTTGATAGCGGAAACACCGGGGAGCTGTTTTTT
TRBV6-5	TRBJ2-2	few	.	CASSYSEAGELFF	TGTGCCAGCAGTTACTCTGAAGCCGGGGAGCTGTTTTTT
TRBV7-2	TRBJ1-2	many	.	CASSLAPTALGGYTF	TGTGCCAGCAGCTTAGCGCCGACAGCCCTAGGGGGCTACACCTTC
TRBV12-3/TRBV12-4	TRBJ2-7	many	TRBD2	CASTYTSGSLYEQYF	TGTGCCAGCACCTACACTAGCGGGAGTCTGTACGAGCAGTACTTC
TRBV7-9	TRBJ2-4	few	.	CASSLELATKSIQYF	TGTGCCAGCAGCTTAGAATTGGCGACCAAAAGCATTCAGTACTTC
TRBV30	TRBJ2-1	.	TRBD2	CAWSRGGIEQFF	TGTGCCTGGAGTCGGGGAGGGATTGAGCAGTTCTTC
TRBV7-8	TRBJ1-3	.	.	CASSLDSYSGNTIYF	TGTGCCAGCAGCTTAGACAGCTACTCTGGAAACACCATATATTTT
TRBV12-3/TRBV12-4	TRBJ1-5	few	.	CASSLGDLNQPQHF	TGTGCCAGCAGTTTGGGTGACCTCAATCAGCCCCAGCATTTT
TRBV12-3/TRBV12-4	TRBJ1-5	many	.	CASSPLFNQPQHF	TGTGCCAGCAGCCCACTCTTCAATCAGCCCCAGCATTTT
TRBV12-3/TRBV12-4	TRBJ2-7	many	.	CASRRDLSYEQYF	TGTGCCAGCAGAAGGGATCTCTCCTACGAGCAGTACTTC
TRBV5-6	TRBJ2-2	many	TRBD1	CASTLLSGGTGELFF	TGTGCCAGCACCCTGTTGTCAGGGGGCACCGGGGAGCTGTTTTTT
TRBV28	TRBJ1-2	many	.	CASSPGDNPGYTF	TGTGCCAGCAGTCCGGGGGACAATCCGGGCTACACCTTC
TRBV6-1	TRBJ1-2	.	TRBD1	CASSGTGPNHSSDRVGYGYTF	TGTGCCAGCAGTGGGACTGGGCCTAATCATTCCTCGGACAGGGTGGGCTATGGCTACACCTTC
TRBV4-1	TRBJ1-1	.	.	CASSQDSIMNTEAFF	TGCGCCAGCAGCCAAGATTCAATTATGAACACTGAAGCTTTCTTT
TRBV6-1	TRBJ2-5	.	TRBD2	CASRPPGLALWETQYF	TGTGCCAGCAGACCCCCGGGACTAGCGTTGTGGGAGACCCAGTACTTC
TRBV3-1	TRBJ1-2	many	.	CASSHLNYGYTF	TGTGCCAGCAGCCATCTCAACTATGGCTACACCTTC
TRBV20-1	TRBJ2-5	few	TRBD2	CSARDPAGGAETQYF	TGCAGTGCTAGAGATCCAGCGGGAGGGGCGGAGACCCAGTACTTC
TRBV15	TRBJ2-7	.	.	CATSRDFGSNYEQYF	TGTGCCACCAGCAGAGATTTCGGCAGTAATTACGAGCAGTACTTC
TRBV19	TRBJ2-2	.	.	CASQQDPSTGELFF	TGTGCCAGCCAGCAGGACCCAAGCACCGGGGAGCTGTTTTTT
TRBV4-3	TRBJ2-2	few	.	CASSQKKDSGGPFGYTGELFF	TGCGCCAGCAGCCAAAAAAAGGACAGCGGAGGACCTTTCGGGTACACCGGGGAGCTGTTTTTT
TRBV7-9	TRBJ2-5	many	TRBD1	CASSSSTGGASQETQYF	TGTGCCAGCAGCTCGTCGACAGGGGGCGCGTCCCAAGAGACCCAGTACTTC
TRBV7-3	TRBJ2-3	.	.	CASSLGRNWADTQYF	TGTGCCAGCAGCTTAGGGCGGAATTGGGCAGATACGCAGTATTTT
TRBV3-1	TRBJ1-1	many	.	CASSLQHRNTEAFF	TGTGCCAGCAGCCTACAACACCGGAACACTGAAGCTTTCTTT
TRBV12-3/TRBV12-4	TRBJ2-7	many	.	CASRPRHSPYEQYF	TGTGCCAGCAGGCCGCGTCACAGCCCCTACGAGCAGTACTTC
TRBV28	TRBJ1-1	many	.	CASSLTGIMNTEAFF	TGTGCCAGCAGTTTAACAGGCATCATGAACACTGAAGCTTTCTTT
TRBV2	TRBJ1-5	many	.	CASRANNQPQHF	TGTGCCAGCAGGGCAAACAATCAGCCCCAGCATTTT
TRBV28	TRBJ1-2	many	.	CASALGLDGYTF	TGTGCCAGCGCGTTAGGTTTGGATGGCTACACCTTC
TRBV11-2	TRBJ2-7	.	.	CAGSLGLELLFEQYF	TGTGCCGGCAGCTTAGGTTTAGAACTACTTTTCGAGCAGTACTTC
TRBV12-3/TRBV12-4	TRBJ1-1	many	TRBD1	CASRRDRGPAFF	TGTGCCAGCAGGCGGGACAGGGGGCCAGCTTTCTTT
TRBV6-5	TRBJ2-7	.	.	CASSYSPYGDEQYF	TGTGCCAGCAGTTACTCACCATACGGGGATGAGCAGTACTTC
TRBV10-3	TRBJ2-7	many	TRBD2	CAIKSGTSGSYEQYF	TGTGCCATCAAATCCGGGACTAGCGGATCCTACGAGCAGTACTTC